This T cell receptor beta chain came from a study of T cells in localized non-small cell lung cancer. Whole-study results and caveats: Of the tissues analyzed, uninvolved adjacent lung showed maximal T cell clonality, greater than tumor. Overall survival was longer when the density of T cells in the blood was higher. Paired adjacent lung recovered a median approximately 57 of the top 100 tumor clones. Heterogeneity cannot be ruled out, as sequencing used one tumor region only.

The CDR3 has 15 residues. The V end lost 4 bases, the J end lost 4 bases, and 16 bases lay between the germline ends. Germline CDR1 is SEHNR and CDR2 is FQNEAQ (reference sequence). Here immunoSEQ multiplex PCR was the method, and the copy in TCRdb shows in-frame clones only, minus some. The sample contains 55,000 to 75,000 clones, approximately 89% of which appear only once. Turning to this clone: What it recognizes is unknown.

V usage is TRBV7-9 and J usage is TRBJ1-1; D perhaps matches TRBD1 (5 bases). The sequence derives from a man between 35 and 75 years old with stage I lung adenocarcinoma. This material consisted of peripheral blood, taken before any cancer treatment. CDR3 protein: CASSSSGGVSTEAFF. The CDR3 region has the DNA TGTGCCAGCAGCTCATCGGGGGGGGTCTCCACTGAAGCTTTCTTT.